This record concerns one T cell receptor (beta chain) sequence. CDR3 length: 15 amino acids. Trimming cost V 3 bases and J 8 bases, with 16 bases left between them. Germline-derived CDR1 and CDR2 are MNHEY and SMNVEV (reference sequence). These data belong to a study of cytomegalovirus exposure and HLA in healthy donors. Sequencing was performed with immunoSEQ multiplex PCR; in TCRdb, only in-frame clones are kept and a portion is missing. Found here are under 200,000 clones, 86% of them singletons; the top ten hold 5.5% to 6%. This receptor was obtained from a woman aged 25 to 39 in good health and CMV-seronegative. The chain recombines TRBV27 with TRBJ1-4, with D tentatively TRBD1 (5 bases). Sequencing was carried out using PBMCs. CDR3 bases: TGTGCCAGCAGTTTCTTCTCAAACGGGGGGGAAAAACTGTTTTTT. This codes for CASSFFSNGGEKLFF.